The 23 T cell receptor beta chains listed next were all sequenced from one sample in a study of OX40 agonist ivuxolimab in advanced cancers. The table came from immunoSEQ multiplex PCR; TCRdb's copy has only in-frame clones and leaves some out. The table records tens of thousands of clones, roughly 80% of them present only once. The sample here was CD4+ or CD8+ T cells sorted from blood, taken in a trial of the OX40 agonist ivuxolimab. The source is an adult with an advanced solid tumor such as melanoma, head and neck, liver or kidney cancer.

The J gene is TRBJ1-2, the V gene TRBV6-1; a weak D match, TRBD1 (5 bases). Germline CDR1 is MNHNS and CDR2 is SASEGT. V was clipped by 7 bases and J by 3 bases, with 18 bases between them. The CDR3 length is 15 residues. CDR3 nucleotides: TGTGCCAGCACCAGAGGCCGGGGGTTCGACTATGGCTACACCTTC. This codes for CASTRGRGFDYGYTF.

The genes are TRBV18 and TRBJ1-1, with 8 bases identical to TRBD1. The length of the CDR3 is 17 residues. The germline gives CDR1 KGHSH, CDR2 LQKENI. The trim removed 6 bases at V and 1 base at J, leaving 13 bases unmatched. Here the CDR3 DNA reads TGTGCCAGCTCCCAAAACCAGGGGGCGGATGCGAACACTGAAGCTTTCTTT. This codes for CASSQNQGADANTEAFF.

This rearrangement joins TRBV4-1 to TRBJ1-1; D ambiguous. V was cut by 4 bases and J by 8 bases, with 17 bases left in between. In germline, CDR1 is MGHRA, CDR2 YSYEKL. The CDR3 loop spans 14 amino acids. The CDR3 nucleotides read TGCGCCAGCAGCCCTAGTCCCCTAAAGGCAGAAGCTTTCTTT. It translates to CASSPSPLKAEAFF.

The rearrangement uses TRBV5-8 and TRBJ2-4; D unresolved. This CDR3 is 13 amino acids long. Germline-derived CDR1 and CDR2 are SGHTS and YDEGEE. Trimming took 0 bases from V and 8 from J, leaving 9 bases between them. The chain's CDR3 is CASSLVSLDIQYF. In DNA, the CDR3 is TGTGCCAGCAGCTTGGTCTCGTTAGACATTCAGTACTTC. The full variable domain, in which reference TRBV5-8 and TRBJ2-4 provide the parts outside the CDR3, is EAGVTQSPTHLIKTRGQQATLRCSPISGHTSVYWYQQALGLGLQFLLWYDEGEERNRGNFPPRFSGRQFPNYSSELNVNALELEDSALYLCASSLVSLDIQYFGAGTRLSVL.

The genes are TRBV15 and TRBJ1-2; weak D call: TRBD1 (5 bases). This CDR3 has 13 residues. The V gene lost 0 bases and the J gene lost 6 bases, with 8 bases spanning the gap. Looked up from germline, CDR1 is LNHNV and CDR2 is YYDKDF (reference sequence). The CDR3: CATSRDWGNGYTF. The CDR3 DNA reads TGTGCCACCAGCAGAGATTGGGGGAATGGCTACACCTTC.

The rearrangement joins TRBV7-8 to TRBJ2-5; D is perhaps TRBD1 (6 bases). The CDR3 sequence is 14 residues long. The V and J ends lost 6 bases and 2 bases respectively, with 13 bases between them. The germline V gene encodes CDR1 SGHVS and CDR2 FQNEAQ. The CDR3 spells CASSFPDRQETQYF. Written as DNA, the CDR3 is TGTGCCAGCAGTTTTCCGGACAGACAAGAGACCCAGTACTTC.

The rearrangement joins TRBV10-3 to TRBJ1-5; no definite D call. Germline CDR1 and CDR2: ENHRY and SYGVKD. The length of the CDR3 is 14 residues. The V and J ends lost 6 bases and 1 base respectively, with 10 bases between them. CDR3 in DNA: TGTGCCATCAGCGACTCCGGGAGCAATCAGCCCCAGCATTTT. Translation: CAISDSGSNQPQHF.

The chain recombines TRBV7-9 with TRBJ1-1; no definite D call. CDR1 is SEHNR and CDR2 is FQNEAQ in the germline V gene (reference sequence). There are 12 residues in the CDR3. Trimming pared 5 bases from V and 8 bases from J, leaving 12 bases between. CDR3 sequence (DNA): TGTGCCAGCAGCACCGGTTCTATCGAAGCTTTCTTT. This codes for CASSTGSIEAFF.

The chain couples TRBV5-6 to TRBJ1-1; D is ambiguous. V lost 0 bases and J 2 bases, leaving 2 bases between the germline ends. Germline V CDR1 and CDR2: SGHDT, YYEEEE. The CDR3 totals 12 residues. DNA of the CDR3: TGTGCCAGCAGCTTGGTTAACACTGAAGCTTTCTTT. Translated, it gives CASSLVNTEAFF.

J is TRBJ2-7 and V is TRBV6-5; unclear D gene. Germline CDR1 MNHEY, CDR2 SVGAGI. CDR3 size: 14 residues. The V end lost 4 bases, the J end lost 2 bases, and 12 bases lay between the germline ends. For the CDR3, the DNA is TGTGCCAGCAGTTCCTCCCGCGGTACCTACGAGCAGTACTTC. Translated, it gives CASSSSRGTYEQYF.

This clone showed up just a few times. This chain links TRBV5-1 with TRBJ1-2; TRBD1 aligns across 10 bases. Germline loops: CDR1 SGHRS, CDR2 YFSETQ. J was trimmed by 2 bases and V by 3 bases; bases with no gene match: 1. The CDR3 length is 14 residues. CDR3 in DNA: TGCGCCAGCAGCTGGGACAGGGGAAACTATGGCTACACCTTC. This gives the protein CASSWDRGNYGYTF.

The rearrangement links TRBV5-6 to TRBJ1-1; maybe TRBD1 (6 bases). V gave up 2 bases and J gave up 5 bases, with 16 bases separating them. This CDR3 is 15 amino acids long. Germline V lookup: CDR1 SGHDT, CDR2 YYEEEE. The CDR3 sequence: CASSFLQGRRTEAFF. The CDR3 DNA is TGTGCCAGCAGCTTCTTACAGGGAAGGAGAACTGAAGCTTTCTTT.

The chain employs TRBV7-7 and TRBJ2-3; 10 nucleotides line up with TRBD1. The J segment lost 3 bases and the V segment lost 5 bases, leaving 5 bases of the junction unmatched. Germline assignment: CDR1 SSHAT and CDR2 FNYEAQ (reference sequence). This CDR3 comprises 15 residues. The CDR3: CASSQLGQGTDTQYF. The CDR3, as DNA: TGTGCCAGCAGCCAGCTGGGACAGGGGACAGATACGCAGTATTTT.

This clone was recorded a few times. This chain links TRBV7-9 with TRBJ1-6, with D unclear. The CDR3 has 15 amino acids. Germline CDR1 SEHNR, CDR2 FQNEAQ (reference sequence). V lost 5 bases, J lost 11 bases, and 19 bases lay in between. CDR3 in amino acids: CASSTLDGAPTPLHF. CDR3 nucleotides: TGTGCCAGCAGCACCCTGGACGGAGCCCCGACACCCCTCCACTTT.

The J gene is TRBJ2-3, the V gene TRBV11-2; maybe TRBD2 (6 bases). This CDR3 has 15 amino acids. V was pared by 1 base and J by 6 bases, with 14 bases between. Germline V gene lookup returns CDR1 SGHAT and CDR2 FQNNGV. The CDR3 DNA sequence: TGTGCCAGCAGCTTAGTCGGGGGTTCAGTGGATACGCAGTATTTT. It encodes CASSLVGGSVDTQYF.

The CDR3 region is CASSLGGLNQPQHF. CDR3 DNA sequence: TGTGCCAGCAGCTTGGGGGGGCTCAATCAGCCCCAGCATTTT. The chain uses TRBV5-6 and TRBJ1-5; a weak D match, TRBD1 (6 bases). This CDR3 has 14 amino acids. CDR1 and CDR2 (germline): SGHDT, YYEEEE. Trimming removed 0 bases at V and 3 bases at J, with 7 bases between. Full variable domain (remainder filled in from reference TRBV5-6 and TRBJ1-5): DAGVTQSPTHLIKTRGQQVTLRCSPKSGHDTVSWYQQALGQGPQFIFQYYEEEERQRGNFPDRFSGHQFPNYSSELNVNALLLGDSALYLCASSLGGLNQPQHFGDGTRLSIL.

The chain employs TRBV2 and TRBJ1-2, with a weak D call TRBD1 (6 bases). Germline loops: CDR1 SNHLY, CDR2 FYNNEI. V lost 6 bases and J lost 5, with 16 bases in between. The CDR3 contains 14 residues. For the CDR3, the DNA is TGTGCCAGCAGGCCGGGACACGGGGGTTATGGCTACACCTTC. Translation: CASRPGHGGYGYTF.

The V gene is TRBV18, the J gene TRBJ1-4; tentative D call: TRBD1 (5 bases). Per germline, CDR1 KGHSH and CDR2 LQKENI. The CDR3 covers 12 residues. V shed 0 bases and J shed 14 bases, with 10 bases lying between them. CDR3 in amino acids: CASSPPGGWLFF. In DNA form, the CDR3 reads TGTGCCAGCTCACCACCGGGGGGTTGGCTGTTTTTT.

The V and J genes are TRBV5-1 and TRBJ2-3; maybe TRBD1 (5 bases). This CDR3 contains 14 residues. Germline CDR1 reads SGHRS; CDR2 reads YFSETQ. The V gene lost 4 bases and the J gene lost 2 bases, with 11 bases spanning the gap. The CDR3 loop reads CASSLGVPTDTQYF. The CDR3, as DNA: TGCGCCAGCAGCCTAGGGGTCCCCACAGATACGCAGTATTTT.

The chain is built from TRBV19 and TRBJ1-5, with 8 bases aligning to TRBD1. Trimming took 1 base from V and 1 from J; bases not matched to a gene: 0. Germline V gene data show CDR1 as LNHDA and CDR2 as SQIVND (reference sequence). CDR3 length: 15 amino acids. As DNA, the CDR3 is TGTGCCAGTAGTATAGGACAGGGGAGCAATCAGCCCCAGCATTTT. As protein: CASSIGQGSNQPQHF.

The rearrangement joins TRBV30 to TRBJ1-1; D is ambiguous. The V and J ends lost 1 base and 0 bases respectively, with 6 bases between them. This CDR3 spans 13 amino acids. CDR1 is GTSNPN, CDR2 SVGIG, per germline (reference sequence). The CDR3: CAWSAGLNTEAFF. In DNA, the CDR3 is TGTGCCTGGAGTGCCGGGTTGAACACTGAAGCTTTCTTT.

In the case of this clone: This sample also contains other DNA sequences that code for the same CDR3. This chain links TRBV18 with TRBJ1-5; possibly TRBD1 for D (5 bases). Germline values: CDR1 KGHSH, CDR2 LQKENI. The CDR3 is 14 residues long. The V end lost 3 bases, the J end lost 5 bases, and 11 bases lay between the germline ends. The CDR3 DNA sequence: TGTGCCAGCTCACCGCAGGGATGGGATCAGCCCCAGCATTTT. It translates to CASSPQGWDQPQHF.

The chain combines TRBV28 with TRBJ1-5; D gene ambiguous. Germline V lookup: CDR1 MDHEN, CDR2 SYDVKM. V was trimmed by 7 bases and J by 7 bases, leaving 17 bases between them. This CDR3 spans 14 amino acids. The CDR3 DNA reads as TGTGCCAGCACCATCACGGGGAGAGGACAGCCCCAGCATTTT. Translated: CASTITGRGQPQHF.